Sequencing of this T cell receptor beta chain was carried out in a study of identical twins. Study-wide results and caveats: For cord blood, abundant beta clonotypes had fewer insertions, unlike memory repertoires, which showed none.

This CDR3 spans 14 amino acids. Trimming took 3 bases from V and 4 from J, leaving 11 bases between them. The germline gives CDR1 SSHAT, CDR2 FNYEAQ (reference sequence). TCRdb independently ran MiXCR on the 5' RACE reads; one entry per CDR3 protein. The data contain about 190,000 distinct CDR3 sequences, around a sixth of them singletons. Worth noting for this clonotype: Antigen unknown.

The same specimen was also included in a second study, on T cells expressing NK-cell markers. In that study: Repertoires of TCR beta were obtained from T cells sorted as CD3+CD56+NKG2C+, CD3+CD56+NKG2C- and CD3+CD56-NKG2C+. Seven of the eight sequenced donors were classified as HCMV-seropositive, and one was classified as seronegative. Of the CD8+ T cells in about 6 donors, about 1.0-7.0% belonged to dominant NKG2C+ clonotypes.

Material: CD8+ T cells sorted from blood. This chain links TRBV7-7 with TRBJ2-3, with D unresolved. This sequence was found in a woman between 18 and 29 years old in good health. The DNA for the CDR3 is TGTGCCAGCAGCTTGGACCTCGGATCAGATACGCAGTATTTT. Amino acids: CASSLDLGSDTQYF.